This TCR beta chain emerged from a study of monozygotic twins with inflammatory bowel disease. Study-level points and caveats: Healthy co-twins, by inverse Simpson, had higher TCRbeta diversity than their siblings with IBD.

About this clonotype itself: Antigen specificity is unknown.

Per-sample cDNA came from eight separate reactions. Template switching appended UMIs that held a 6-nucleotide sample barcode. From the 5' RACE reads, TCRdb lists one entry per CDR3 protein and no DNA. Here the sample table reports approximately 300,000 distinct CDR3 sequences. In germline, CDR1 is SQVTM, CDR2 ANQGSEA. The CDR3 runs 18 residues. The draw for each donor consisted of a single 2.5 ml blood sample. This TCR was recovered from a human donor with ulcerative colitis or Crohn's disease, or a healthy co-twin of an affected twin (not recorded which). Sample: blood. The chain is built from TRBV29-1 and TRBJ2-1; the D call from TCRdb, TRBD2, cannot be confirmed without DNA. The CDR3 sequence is CSVEGKAHRGSFYNEQFF.